This is a list of T cell receptor beta chains from one sample in a study of human T cells and chemical hapten exposure. Each CDR3 protein is one row after TCRdb ran MiXCR on the RACE reads. The sample shows more than 250,000 distinct CDR3 sequences, about 8.1% of them seen only once. This sample comprised whole blood, obtained in connection with sensitization to the hapten diphenylcyclopropenone (DPC). These receptors all stem from a woman aged 40 to 55 with alopecia areata. Some clones in this sample may be carry-over from other donors' samples. Both conserved end residues are part of each CDR3. Fields, in order: V gene, D gene, J gene, clone size, CDR3 protein, CDR3 DNA. D genes are given only for firm matches. Clone size, where shown, is once, few, many, or a class for clones that have expanded.

>TRBV18|.|TRBJ1-1|many
CASSPPLGQGTEAFF
TGTGCCAGCTCACCACCGCTGGGTCAGGGCACTGAAGCTTTCTTT
>TRBV6-5|.|TRBJ2-3|.
CASTAIVEADTQYF
TGTGCCAGCACCGCGATCGTAGAGGCAGATACGCAGTATTTT
>TRBV6-2/TRBV6-3|.|TRBJ2-6|few
CASSYDSPPGANVLTF
TGTGCCAGCAGTTACGACTCCCCACCTGGGGCCAACGTCCTGACTTTC
>TRBV29-1|TRBD2|TRBJ2-5|.
CSVERLAGGETQYF
TGCAGCGTTGAACGACTAGCGGGAGGCGAGACCCAGTACTTC
>TRBV20-1|TRBD1|TRBJ1-5|.
CSAGTGTVTNQPQHF
TGCAGTGCTGGTACCGGGACAGTTACGAATCAGCCCCAGCATTTT
>TRBV7-2|.|TRBJ1-1|few
CASSPASNTEAFF
TGTGCCAGCAGTCCCGCATCAAACACTGAAGCTTTCTTT
>TRBV7-2|TRBD2|TRBJ2-1|.
CASSVGLGDEQFF
TGTGCCAGCAGCGTAGGACTAGGGGATGAGCAGTTCTTC
>TRBV7-9|.|TRBJ2-7|few
CASSLSFKRGSGPSYEQYF
TGTGCCAGCAGCCTCAGCTTCAAGAGGGGCAGCGGCCCCTCCTACGAGCAGTACTTC
>TRBV7-9|TRBD2|TRBJ2-5|few
CASSWGLAALRETQYF
TGTGCCAGCAGCTGGGGACTAGCGGCCTTGAGAGAGACCCAGTACTTC
>TRBV20-1|.|TRBJ1-5|.
CSARGPWGTDTQHF
TGCAGTGCTAGAGGACCGTGGGGCACAGATACGCAGCATTTT
>TRBV4-3|.|TRBJ1-1|.
CASSQEENTEAFF
TGCGCCAGCAGCCAAGAAGAGAACACTGAAGCTTTCTTT
>TRBV12-3/TRBV12-4|.|TRBJ2-5|few
CASSSLEYQETQYF
TGTGCCAGCAGTTCCCTGGAGTACCAAGAGACCCAGTACTTC
>TRBV6-5|.|TRBJ1-2|few
CAPLDGPFYGYTF
TGTGCCCCCCTCGACGGGCCGTTTTATGGCTACACCTTC
>TRBV21-1|.|TRBJ2-6|many
CASSRFRVSGANVLTF
TGTGCCAGCAGCAGGTTCAGGGTATCTGGGGCCAACGTCCTGACTTTC
>TRBV7-2|TRBD1|TRBJ2-3|few
CASSPGTAVTDTQYF
TGTGCCAGCAGCCCCGGGACAGCTGTCACAGATACGCAGTATTTT
>TRBV15|TRBD1|TRBJ1-1|few
CATSRDPRGRGTEAFF
TGTGCCACCAGCAGAGACCCCAGGGGGCGGGGCACTGAAGCTTTCTTT
>TRBV15|TRBD1|TRBJ2-5|.
CATAGGRASQETQYF
TGTGCCACCGCAGGGGGCAGGGCTAGCCAAGAGACCCAGTACTTC
>TRBV7-9|.|TRBJ2-6|many
CASSPMKNVLTF
TGTGCCAGCAGCCCGATGAAGAACGTCCTGACTTTC
>TRBV10-3|TRBD2|TRBJ2-3|.
CAISEEGLAGSTDTQYF
TGTGCCATCAGTGAGGAGGGGCTAGCGGGAAGCACAGATACGCAGTATTTT
>TRBV7-2|TRBD1|TRBJ1-4|.
CASVQGVNEKLFF
TGTGCCAGCGTTCAGGGGGTTAATGAAAAACTGTTTTTT
>TRBV3-1|.|TRBJ1-6|few
CASSQVAGRGSPLHF
TGTGCCAGCAGCCAAGTAGCGGGGAGGGGATCACCCCTCCACTTT
>TRBV7-2|.|TRBJ2-3|many
CASSLRAALEGTQYF
TGTGCCAGCAGCTTAAGAGCTGCCCTGGAGGGTACGCAGTATTTT
>TRBV25-1|.|TRBJ2-7|many
CASSLEGTYEQYF
TGTGCCAGCAGTCTTGAGGGAACCTACGAGCAGTACTTC
>TRBV20-1|TRBD2|TRBJ2-3|.
CRAIAGGTDTQYF
TGCAGAGCTATAGCGGGGGGGACAGATACGCAGTATTTT
>TRBV20-1|.|TRBJ2-7|few
CSAAERYF
TGCAGTGCGGCTGAGAGATACTTC
>TRBV7-9|.|TRBJ1-4|many
CASSLEGLKLFF
TGTGCCAGCAGCTTAGAGGGGCTGAAACTGTTTTTT
>TRBV5-1|.|TRBJ1-1|many
CASSWAGEYEAFF
TGCGCCAGCAGCTGGGCAGGGGAGTATGAAGCTTTCTTT
>TRBV15|.|TRBJ2-5|many
CATSRDSSGQETQYF
TGTGCCACCAGCAGAGATTCCAGCGGCCAAGAGACCCAGTACTTC
>TRBV7-2|.|TRBJ1-6|.
CASSLAWGRDSPLHF
TGTGCCAGCAGCTTAGCTTGGGGTCGTGATTCACCCCTCCACTTT
>TRBV27|.|TRBJ2-3|.
CASSLKAADTQYF
TGTGCCAGCAGTCTCAAGGCGGCAGATACGCAGTATTTT
>TRBV4-2|.|TRBJ1-3|.
CASSQEGDGSGNTIYF
TGTGCCAGCAGCCAAGAGGGGGACGGGTCGGGAAACACCATATATTTT
>TRBV3-1|.|TRBJ1-4|few
CASSPKAREKLFF
TGTGCCAGCAGCCCCAAGGCGAGGGAAAAACTGTTTTTT
>TRBV20-1|.|TRBJ1-5|.
CSATSHSNQPQHF
TGCAGTGCTACGAGTCATAGCAATCAGCCCCAGCATTTT
>TRBV15|.|TRBJ1-5|many
CATSRDLNPRGNQPQHF
TGTGCCACCAGCAGAGATTTAAACCCCCGGGGCAATCAGCCCCAGCATTTT
>TRBV29-1|TRBD1|TRBJ2-2|few
CSGTGTGHTGELFF
TGCAGCGGAACCGGGACAGGGCACACCGGGGAGCTGTTTTTT
>TRBV7-2|.|TRBJ2-1|.
CASSLARALVYNEQFF
TGTGCCAGCAGCTTAGCCCGGGCCCTAGTCTACAATGAGCAGTTCTTC
>TRBV20-1|.|TRBJ2-5|few
CSATTTGGETQYF
TGCAGTGCCACCACGACAGGCGGAGAGACCCAGTACTTC
>TRBV5-1|.|TRBJ1-1|.
CASSLSSSTMNTEAFF
TGCGCCAGCAGCTTGTCGAGCTCTACCATGAACACTGAAGCTTTCTTT
>TRBV4-1|.|TRBJ2-1|many
CASSQDWSSGLNEQFF
TGCGCCAGCAGCCAAGATTGGTCCTCCGGCCTGAATGAGCAGTTCTTC
>TRBV4-2|.|TRBJ2-3|few
CASSQVGGSTDTQYF
TGTGCCAGCAGCCAAGTTGGCGGGAGCACAGATACGCAGTATTTT
>TRBV7-2|.|TRBJ1-6|few
CASSLAGVVSPLHF
TGTGCCAGCAGCTTAGCGGGGGTCGTCTCACCCCTCCACTTT